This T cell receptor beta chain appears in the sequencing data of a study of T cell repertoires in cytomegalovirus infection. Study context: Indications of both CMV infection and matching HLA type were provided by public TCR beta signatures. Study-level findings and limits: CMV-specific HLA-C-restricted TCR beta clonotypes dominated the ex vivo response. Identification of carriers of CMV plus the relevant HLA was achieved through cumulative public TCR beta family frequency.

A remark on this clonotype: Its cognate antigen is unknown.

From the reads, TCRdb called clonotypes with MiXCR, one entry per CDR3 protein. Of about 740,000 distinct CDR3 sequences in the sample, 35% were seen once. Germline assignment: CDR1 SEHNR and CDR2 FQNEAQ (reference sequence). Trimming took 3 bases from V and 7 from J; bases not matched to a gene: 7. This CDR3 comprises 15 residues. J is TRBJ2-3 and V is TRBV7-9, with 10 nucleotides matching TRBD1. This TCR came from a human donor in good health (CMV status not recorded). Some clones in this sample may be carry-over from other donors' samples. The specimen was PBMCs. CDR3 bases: TGTGCCAGCAGCTTCGGGACAGGGGATCTGAATACGCAGTATTTT. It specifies CASSFGTGDLNTQYF.